The sequence of this T cell receptor (beta chain) was determined in a study of blood T cell repertoires in COVID-19. About the research overall: Samples taken during acute and convalescent COVID-19 were collected in the United States, Italy and Spain.

Authors' processing steps: Counts of nucleated cells, estimated from reference gene primer amplification, were obtained. Sequenced by immunoSEQ multiplex PCR; TCRdb stores in-frame clones only, minus some. D and trimming were read from the DNA, whereas the V and J calls and clone size are those reported in that table. Of more than 200,000 clones in the sample, around 84% were seen once. Trimming cost V 6 bases and J 2 bases, with 13 bases left between them. Germline CDR1 and CDR2: MNHEY and SVGEGT. The CDR3 spans 14 residues. The TCR sequence derives from a woman between 35 and 50 years old who had recovered from COVID-19. The material sequenced was peripheral blood. The chain links TRBV6-2 or TRBV6-3 to TRBJ1-1; a weak D match, TRBD1 (5 bases). The CDR3 nucleotides read TGTGCCAGCAGCGGGGCGGGGGGAAACACTGAAGCTTTCTTT. This gives the protein CASSGAGGNTEAFF.